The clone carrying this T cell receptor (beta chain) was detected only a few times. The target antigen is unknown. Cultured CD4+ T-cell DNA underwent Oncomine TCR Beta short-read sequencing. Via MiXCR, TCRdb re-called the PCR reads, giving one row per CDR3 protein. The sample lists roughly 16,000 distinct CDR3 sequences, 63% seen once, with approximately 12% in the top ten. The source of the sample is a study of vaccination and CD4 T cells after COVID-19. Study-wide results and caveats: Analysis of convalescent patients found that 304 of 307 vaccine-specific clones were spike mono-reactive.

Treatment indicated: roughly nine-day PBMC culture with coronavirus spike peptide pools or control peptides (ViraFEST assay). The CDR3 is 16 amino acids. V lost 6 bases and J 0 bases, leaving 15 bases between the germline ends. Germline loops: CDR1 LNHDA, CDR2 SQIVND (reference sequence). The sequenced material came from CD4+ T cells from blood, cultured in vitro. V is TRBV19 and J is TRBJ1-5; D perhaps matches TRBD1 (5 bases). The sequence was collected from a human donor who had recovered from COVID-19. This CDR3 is CASSEGLFYSNQPQHF. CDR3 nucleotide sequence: TGTGCCAGTAGCGAGGGACTCTTCTATAGCAATCAGCCCCAGCATTTT.